Each of the 8 T cell receptor beta chains below was sequenced from the same sample in a study of T cells after yellow fever vaccination. TCRdb re-called the 5' RACE reads through MiXCR, storing one row per CDR3 protein. The sample yields roughly 300,000 distinct CDR3 sequences, about 6.6% seen once. The specimen comprised PBMCs, sampled about 49 days after the first yellow fever vaccination. The receptors originated from a man between 18 and 29 years old who received the YFV17D yellow fever vaccine.

This chain uses TRBV5-1 with TRBJ2-7; unclear D gene. This CDR3 is built from 16 residues. Germline V gene lookup returns CDR1 SGHRS and CDR2 YFSETQ. With 1 base removed from V and 0 bases from J, the gap between germline ends came to 14 bases. The CDR3 bases are TGCGCCAGCAGCTTGAATGGGCGGACGAGCTCCTACGAGCAGTACGTC. Translation gives CASSLNGRTSSYEQYV.

This clonotype was seen repeatedly, ten times or more. The rearrangement links TRBV5-1 to TRBJ2-3; 7 nucleotides match TRBD2. The CDR3 consists of 13 residues. The germline gives CDR1 SGHRS, CDR2 YFSETQ. V was clipped by 4 bases and J by 4 bases; unmatched bases: 3. The CDR3 spells CASSPREADTQYF. For the CDR3, the DNA is TGCGCCAGCAGCCCCCGGGAGGCAGATACGCAGTATTTT.

Many counts were recorded for this clonotype. The J gene is TRBJ1-4, the V gene TRBV5-1, with 7 bases that match TRBD1. Germline V gives CDR1 SGHRS, CDR2 YFSETQ. Germline trimming cut 5 bases from V and 5 bases from J; bases unmatched to any gene: 6. The CDR3 spans 14 residues. For the CDR3, the DNA is TGCGCCAGCAGACCGGGACAGTTAAATGAAAAACTGTTTTTT. Its protein is CASRPGQLNEKLFF.

This clonotype was counted at least ten times. This chain joins TRBV5-1 and TRBJ2-2; possible D gene TRBD2, 6 bases. V lost 2 bases to trimming and J lost 3 bases, with 8 bases between them. CDR3 size: 14 residues. CDR1 and CDR2 (germline): SGHRS, YFSETQ. CDR3 loop: CASSFGTYTGELFF. CDR3 coding DNA: TGCGCCAGCAGCTTCGGGACTTACACCGGGGAGCTGTTTTTT. The full variable domain, in which reference TRBV5-1 and TRBJ2-2 provide the parts outside the CDR3, is KAGVTQTPRYLIKTRGQQVTLSCSPISGHRSVSWYQQTPGQGLQFLFEYFSETQRNKGNFPGRFSGRQFSNSRSEMNVSTLELGDSALYLCASSFGTYTGELFFGEGSRLTVL.

This clonotype has only a few counts. The gene calls are TRBV6-1 and TRBJ2-7; D is uncertain. V lost 8 bases, J lost 1 base, and 12 bases lay in between. Looked up from germline, CDR1 is MNHNS and CDR2 is SASEGT. The CDR3 has 13 amino acids. The CDR3 loop is CASGVRASYEQYF. CDR3 DNA sequence: TGTGCCAGCGGCGTAAGGGCATCCTACGAGCAGTACTTC.

This clonotype occurred many times. The V gene is TRBV29-1, the J gene TRBJ1-2; the D gene is possibly TRBD1 (6 bases). Germline CDR1 and CDR2: SQVTM and ANQGSEA. V was clipped by 6 bases and J by 6 bases, with 26 bases between them. This CDR3 contains 16 residues. The DNA for the CDR3 is TGCAGCGTGGGGGCGGGACGTGGGGATGTATCGGATGGCTACACCTTC. It encodes CSVGAGRGDVSDGYTF.

A note on this clonotype: Sequence at one end of the junction differs from germline and may be a read error. The chain employs TRBV4-3 and TRBJ1-1, with a possible D match to TRBD1 (5 bases). Germline CDR1 reads LGHNA; CDR2 reads YSLEER. This CDR3 comprises 15 residues. CDR3 in amino acids: CAGSQVAGRNTEAFF. CDR3 nucleotide sequence: TGCGCCGGCAGCCAAGTGGCAGGGAGGAACACTGAAGCTTTCTTT.

This clonotype was observed many times. The chain is built from TRBV7-9 and TRBJ2-1, with 7 bases that match TRBD2. In germline, CDR1 is SEHNR, CDR2 FQNEAQ (reference sequence). The CDR3 is 14 residues long. V lost 5 bases to trimming and J lost 10 bases; unmatched junction nucleotides: 11. The CDR3 reads CASSPPEGGEEQFF. The CDR3 DNA is TGTGCCAGCAGCCCCCCGGAGGGAGGGGAGGAGCAGTTCTTC.